The next 31 T cell receptor beta chains were all read from a single sample in a study of CD8 T cells in ankylosing spondylitis. No antigens are known for them. Each CDR3 protein gets one entry after TCRdb re-called the 5' RACE reads with MiXCR. The sample shows roughly 670,000 distinct CDR3 sequences, roughly 19% of them seen only once. Study-wide results and limits: Typical of ankylosing spondylitis blood, it appeared, was a TCR beta motif of eight highly homologous variants.

Sequences were obtained from blood, either unsorted or a sorted T cell fraction (not recorded which). The receptors shown here come from a male donor with ankylosing spondylitis.

This chain joins TRBV2 and TRBJ1-6; 7 bases line up with TRBD1. CDR3 length: 12 amino acids. The germline gives CDR1 SNHLY, CDR2 FYNNEI. V dropped 5 bases and J dropped 8; count of bases not matched to a gene: 0. CDR3 coding DNA: TGTGCCAGCAGTACAGGGGATTCACCCCTCCACTTT. The encoded protein is CASSTGDSPLHF.

This clonotype has a count of ten or more. V usage is TRBV12-3 or TRBV12-4 and J usage is TRBJ2-5; 11 bases fit TRBD2. This CDR3 comprises 14 residues. J was trimmed by 5 bases and V by 6 bases; bases with no gene match: 5. CDR3: CASSYGLAGETQYF. DNA for the CDR3: TGTGCCAGCAGCTACGGACTAGCGGGTGAGACCCAGTACTTC.

The chain couples TRBV5-1 to TRBJ2-5; D ambiguous. Germline CDR1 SGHRS, CDR2 YFSETQ. The CDR3 extends over 13 amino acids. V was trimmed by 0 bases and J by 5 bases, leaving 8 bases between them. The CDR3 bases are TGCGCCAGCAGCTTGGAATTCGCGGAGACCCAGTACTTC. It translates to CASSLEFAETQYF.

This clonotype was seen a few times. The rearrangement links TRBV12-3 or TRBV12-4 to TRBJ1-2, with TRBD1 matching over 12 bases. The ends lost 5 bases at V and 8 bases at J; junction bases unmatched: 9. The CDR3 has 15 amino acids. Here the CDR3 reads CASSPGGQGAVGYTF. Written as DNA, the CDR3 is TGTGCCAGCAGTCCCGGGGGACAGGGGGCAGTCGGCTACACCTTC.

This clonotype came up many times. The V gene is TRBV29-1, the J gene TRBJ2-7; D remains unclear. The CDR3 contains 12 residues. Germline CDR1 reads SQVTM; CDR2 reads ANQGSEA. Trimming shortened V by 1 base and J by 3 bases, and 7 bases separated the two germline ends. The CDR3 sequence is CSVEGPDYEQYF. CDR3 bases: TGCAGCGTTGAAGGCCCCGACTACGAGCAGTACTTC.

This clonotype has just a few counts. This chain uses TRBV20-1 with TRBJ2-3; 7 nucleotides line up with TRBD2. Losses at the gene ends were 0 bases for V and 0 bases for J; bases not matched to a gene: 3. In germline, CDR1 is DFQATT, CDR2 SNEGSKA (reference sequence). CDR3 length: 15 amino acids. The DNA of the CDR3 is TGCAGTGCTAGAGATTGGGAGGGCAGCACAGATACGCAGTATTTT. Protein sequence: CSARDWEGSTDTQYF.

This sequence joins TRBV7-9 and TRBJ2-1, with D perhaps matching TRBD2 (5 bases). The germline gives CDR1 SEHNR, CDR2 FQNEAQ (reference sequence). The CDR3 is made up of 15 amino acids. V gave up 1 base and J gave up 10 bases, with 17 bases separating them. CDR3 sequence: CASSLEAGPAGEQFF. CDR3 in DNA: TGTGCCAGCAGCTTAGAGGCGGGCCCGGCTGGGGAGCAGTTCTTC.

In this sample, this clonotype turned up a few times. CDR3 DNA sequence: TGTGCCAGCAGCATGCGGCTAGCGGGGGGGCCAGATACGCAGTATTTT. Translating it yields CASSMRLAGGPDTQYF. The rearrangement joins TRBV6-1 to TRBJ2-3, with TRBD2 matching over 12 bases. Per the germline V gene, CDR1 is MNHNS and CDR2 is SASEGT. This CDR3 has 16 amino acids. V gave up 6 bases and J gave up 4 bases; unmatched junction bases: 8.

This clonotype came up a few times. This chain links TRBV29-1 with TRBJ2-3; D gene ambiguous. Germline lookup yields CDR1 SQVTM and CDR2 ANQGSEA. V shed 4 bases and J shed 6 bases, with 14 bases lying between them. The CDR3 extends over 13 amino acids. The CDR3 DNA reads TGCAGCGTTGCTGACGGCCTCGCGGATACGCAGTATTTT. Translation: CSVADGLADTQYF.

This sequence joins TRBV5-1 and TRBJ2-7; D call uncertain. CDR1 and CDR2 (germline): SGHRS, YFSETQ. V was clipped by 0 bases and J by 9 bases, with 16 bases between them. The CDR3 is 14 amino acids. CDR3 residues: CASSLEQPGLGQYF. CDR3 in DNA: TGCGCCAGCAGCTTGGAGCAACCCGGGCTTGGGCAGTACTTC.

V and J are TRBV7-8 and TRBJ2-7, with 8 bases fitting TRBD1. The germline gives CDR1 SGHVS, CDR2 FQNEAQ. There are 15 residues in the CDR3. V lost 7 bases, J lost 1 base, and 9 bases stayed unmatched. CDR3 DNA sequence: TGTGCCAGCAACTCTGCCGGACAGGGATCCTACGAGCAGTACTTC. Its translation: CASNSAGQGSYEQYF.

Only one count was recorded for this clonotype. The chain employs TRBV9 and TRBJ1-3; D remains ambiguous. The CDR3 covers 15 residues. The ends were cut back, 0 bases at V and 3 bases at J, with 10 bases in the middle. CDR1 and CDR2 from the germline V gene are SGDLS and YYNGEE. The DNA of the CDR3 is TGTGCCAGCAGCGTAGGAGACTCGTATGGAAACACCATATATTTT. It codes for CASSVGDSYGNTIYF.

A few counts support this clonotype. The genes are TRBV7-6 and TRBJ2-2; TRBD1 aligns across 7 bases. CDR1 and CDR2 from the germline V gene are SGHVS and FNYEAQ. This CDR3 has 17 residues. Losses at the gene ends were 6 bases for V and 6 bases for J; bases not matched to a gene: 16. In DNA, the CDR3 is TGTGCCAGCAGACGGATACAGGGGCCGAAGTCTGCCGGGGAGCTGTTTTTT. This codes for CASRRIQGPKSAGELFF.

In this sample, this clonotype turned up a few times. The V call is TRBV7-8, the J call TRBJ1-4; tentative D call: TRBD1 (6 bases). V gave up 5 bases and J gave up 8 bases, with 18 bases separating them. Germline V gene data show CDR1 as SGHVS and CDR2 as FQNEAQ. The CDR3 has 15 amino acids. This CDR3 is CASSLAGGVWEKLFF. In nucleotides, the CDR3 is TGTGCCAGCAGCCTCGCGGGGGGCGTATGGGAAAAACTGTTTTTT. Full variable domain (rest looked up from reference TRBV7-8 and TRBJ1-4): GAGVSQSPRYKVAKRGQDVALRCDPISGHVSLFWYQQALGQGPEFLTYFQNEAQLDKSGLPSDRFFAERPEGSVSTLKIQRTQQEDSAVYLCASSLAGGVWEKLFFGSGTQLSVL.

In its sample, this clonotype was seen a few times. This rearrangement joins TRBV5-1 to TRBJ2-7; 7 bases match TRBD1. The ends lost 4 bases at V and 3 bases at J; junction bases unmatched: 10. CDR3 length equals 15 residues. Germline V CDR1 and CDR2: SGHRS, YFSETQ. CDR3 residues: CASSLIRDSRYEQYF. The CDR3 DNA sequence: TGCGCCAGCAGCCTGATCCGGGACAGCCGCTACGAGCAGTACTTC.

This clonotype has just a few counts. This rearrangement joins TRBV6-5 to TRBJ1-6; D is undetermined. From germline, CDR1 is MNHEY and CDR2 SVGAGI. The germline V and J ends were trimmed by 2 bases and 9 bases, with 11 bases remaining between them. The CDR3 loop spans 14 amino acids. The chain's CDR3 is CASSYEAGRSPLHF. For the CDR3, the DNA is TGTGCCAGCAGTTACGAAGCCGGTCGTTCACCCCTCCACTTT.

This clonotype was seen only a few times. The chain carries TRBV4-3 and TRBJ2-7, with D hard to call. V was shortened by 0 bases and J by 0 bases, with 12 bases between the two germline ends. CDR1 and CDR2 (germline): LGHNA, YSLEER. This CDR3 is built from 16 residues. CDR3 region: CASSQDRNPSSYEQYF. CDR3 coding DNA: TGCGCCAGCAGCCAAGATAGGAATCCCAGCTCCTACGAGCAGTACTTC.

This clonotype occurred a few times. This chain links TRBV27 with TRBJ1-2; no firm D call. The CDR3 sequence is 14 residues long. Germline V gene data show CDR1 as MNHEY and CDR2 as SMNVEV (reference sequence). The germline V and J ends were trimmed by 0 bases and 4 bases, with 9 bases remaining between them. In DNA form, the CDR3 reads TGTGCCAGCAGTTTATCTCGGCCGACCTATGGCTACACCTTC. As protein: CASSLSRPTYGYTF.

This chain uses TRBV10-3 with TRBJ2-7, with D unresolved. The CDR3 contains 13 residues. Deletions cut 2 bases from V and 3 bases from J, with 8 bases between. Germline V gives CDR1 ENHRY, CDR2 SYGVKD. CDR3 sequence: CAISENSYYEQYF. The CDR3 bases are TGTGCCATCAGTGAGAACAGCTACTACGAGCAGTACTTC.

The chain uses TRBV6-2 or TRBV6-3 and TRBJ2-7, with 13 bases aligning to TRBD2. The length of the CDR3 is 16 residues. CDR1 is MNHEY and CDR2 is SVGEGT in the germline V gene. V lost 2 bases and J lost 2; bases outside the gene matches: 3. In DNA form, the CDR3 reads TGTGCCAGCAGTTACAACGGACTAGCGGGGGCCTACGAGCAGTACTTC. Amino acid sequence: CASSYNGLAGAYEQYF.

This clonotype showed up just a few times. CDR3 coding DNA: TGCAGTGCTAGGTGGGACAGGGCGGAGACCCAGTACTTC. Protein sequence: CSARWDRAETQYF. V and J are TRBV20-1 and TRBJ2-5; TRBD1 matches at 9 bases. Per the germline V gene, CDR1 is DFQATT and CDR2 is SNEGSKA (reference sequence). This CDR3 comprises 13 residues. V lost 3 bases to trimming and J lost 5 bases; unmatched junction nucleotides: 4.

J is TRBJ2-7 and V is TRBV4-2; 14 bases map to TRBD2. The germline gives CDR1 LGHNA, CDR2 YNFKEQ. This CDR3 spans 20 amino acids. Trimming cost V 3 bases and J 1 base; bases outside gene matches: 14. This CDR3 reads CASSQLPGTSGSGLSYEQYF. CDR3 nucleotides: TGTGCCAGCAGCCAGCTCCCCGGGACTAGCGGGAGTGGGTTGTCCTACGAGCAGTACTTC.

The J gene is TRBJ1-5, the V gene TRBV7-2; D is unresolved. This CDR3 contains 16 residues. V was trimmed by 5 bases and J by 0 bases, leaving 14 bases between them. From germline, CDR1 is SGHTA and CDR2 FQGNSA. This CDR3 is CASSPVGDYSNQPQHF. Here the CDR3 DNA reads TGTGCCAGCAGCCCAGTAGGAGATTATAGCAATCAGCCCCAGCATTTT.

The gene calls are TRBV27 and TRBJ2-4; D is uncertain. Trimming cost V 6 bases and J 7 bases, with 19 bases left between them. This CDR3 has 15 amino acids. Germline V gene data show CDR1 as MNHEY and CDR2 as SMNVEV (reference sequence). The chain's CDR3 is CASSFIGEMGNIQYF. The CDR3 DNA reads as TGTGCCAGCAGCTTTATCGGCGAGATGGGCAACATTCAGTACTTC.

The CDR3, as DNA: TGTGCCAGCAGCGCCCCCGGGACCACGCGTCACGAGCAGTACTTC. It encodes CASSAPGTTRHEQYF. The chain has TRBV9 and TRBJ2-7; either TRBD1 or TRBD2 may supply D (5 bases each). The V gene lost 3 bases and the J gene lost 5 bases, with 18 bases spanning the gap. Germline-derived CDR1 and CDR2 are SGDLS and YYNGEE. CDR3 length equals 15 residues.

This clonotype appeared a few times. This chain links TRBV6-2 or TRBV6-3 with TRBJ2-7; D assignment may be TRBD1 or TRBD2 (5 bases each). This CDR3 spans 21 amino acids. Germline V lookup: CDR1 MNHEY, CDR2 SVGEGT. V was trimmed by 7 bases and J by 3 bases, leaving 37 bases between them. The CDR3 reads CASIESSLLAPDSAKNYEQYF. CDR3 bases: TGTGCCAGCATAGAGTCATCCCTCCTAGCCCCCGACAGCGCTAAAAACTACGAGCAGTACTTC.

V and J are TRBV7-9 and TRBJ2-1; maybe TRBD2 (6 bases). The germline CDR1 and CDR2 sequences are SEHNR and FQNEAQ (reference sequence). V lost 1 base and J lost 0, with 13 bases in between. CDR3 length: 17 residues. CDR3 in DNA: TGTGCCAGCAGCTTAGGCCCTAGCGCGAGCTCCTACAATGAGCAGTTCTTC. Its translation is CASSLGPSASSYNEQFF. Drawing the rest from reference TRBV7-9 and TRBJ2-1, the complete variable domain is DTGVSQNPRHKITKRGQNVTFRCDPISEHNRLYWYRQTLGQGPEFLTYFQNEAQLEKSRLLSDRFSAERPKGSFSTLEIQRTEQGDSAMYLCASSLGPSASSYNEQFFGPGTRLTVL.

The V gene is TRBV7-9, the J gene TRBJ1-2, with D unclear. Trimming removed 11 bases at V and 8 bases at J, with 18 bases between. CDR1 is SEHNR and CDR2 is FQNEAQ in the germline V gene (reference sequence). The CDR3 runs 12 residues. The CDR3 DNA reads as TGTGCCCAAACTCCCCTCCAAGAAGGCTACACCTTC. The encoded protein is CAQTPLQEGYTF.

The rearrangement uses TRBV12-5 and TRBJ2-5; 12 bases agree with TRBD2. The germline CDR1 and CDR2 sequences are LGHNT and FRNRAP. This CDR3 is 15 amino acids long. Losses at the gene ends were 3 bases for V and 7 bases for J; bases not matched to a gene: 6. The CDR3 bases are TGTGCTAGTGGTTTTGGGACTAGCGGGTTCGTGACCCAGTACTTC. This sequence encodes CASGFGTSGFVTQYF. The whole variable domain, filled in from reference TRBV12-5 and TRBJ2-5, reads DARVTQTPRHKVTEMGQEVTMRCQPILGHNTVFWYRQTMMQGLELLAYFRNRAPLDDSGMPKDRFSAEMPDATLATLKIQPSEPRDSAVYFCASGFGTSGFVTQYFGPGTRLLVL.

This clonotype was found once. This chain joins TRBV7-8 and TRBJ2-7; 8 bases line up with TRBD1. CDR3 length: 15 amino acids. Germline V gene data show CDR1 as SGHVS and CDR2 as FQNEAQ. Trimming removed 5 bases from V and 4 bases from J; junction bases left unmatched: 10. The CDR3 coding sequence is TGTGCCAGCAGCGTCCGGGACAGGTCATCTTACGAGCAGTACTTC. Its translation is CASSVRDRSSYEQYF.

The genes are TRBV5-1 and TRBJ2-1, with D perhaps TRBD1 (6 bases). CDR1 is SGHRS, CDR2 YFSETQ, per germline. CDR3 length equals 16 residues. Deletions cut 3 bases from V and 0 bases from J, with 13 bases between. Here the CDR3 reads CASSWTAASSYNEQFF. Here the CDR3 DNA reads TGCGCCAGCAGCTGGACAGCGGCAAGCTCCTACAATGAGCAGTTCTTC.